The 4 T cell receptor beta chains in this list originate from one sample, sequenced in a study of T cell responses to AZD1222 COVID-19 vaccine. Using immunoSEQ multiplex PCR, the repertoire was profiled, and TCRdb retains in-frame clones only, with some absent. The table has 120,000 or so clones, roughly 88% seen once; the top ten hold 4.4%. The sequencing used peripheral blood, collected on day 0 of MenACWY control vaccination. The receptors shown here come from an adult in good health.

This clone was counted a single time. The chain recombines TRBV18 with TRBJ1-5; 10 bases fit TRBD1. In germline, CDR1 is KGHSH, CDR2 LQKENI. The CDR3 covers 15 residues. V was clipped by 2 bases and J by 10 bases; unmatched bases: 8. The CDR3, as DNA: TGTGCCAGCTCACCAGTAGGGACAGGGGTACGTCCCCAGCATTTT. It is translated as CASSPVGTGVRPQHF.

The V call is TRBV6-5, the J call TRBJ1-1, with a weak D call TRBD1 (6 bases). The length of the CDR3 is 14 residues. V lost 6 bases and J 4 bases, leaving 15 bases between the germline ends. Looked up from germline, CDR1 is MNHEY and CDR2 is SVGAGI. As DNA, the CDR3 is TGTGCCAGCAGCCGAACCAGGGGCGTCACTGAAGCTTTCTTT. Its protein product is CASSRTRGVTEAFF.

Only one count was recorded for this clone. The CDR3 coding sequence is TGTGCCACCAGCAGAGATAGGAAGACCCGTAGCCCCGGGGAGCTGTTTTTT. Protein sequence: CATSRDRKTRSPGELFF. The J gene is TRBJ2-2, the V gene TRBV15; D is uncertain. The CDR3 covers 17 residues. Trimming removed 0 bases at V and 6 bases at J, with 17 bases between. Per germline, CDR1 LNHNV and CDR2 YYDKDF (reference sequence). The full variable domain, rest sourced from reference TRBV15 and TRBJ2-2, is DAMVIQNPRYQVTQFGKPVTLSCSQTLNHNVMYWYQQKSSQAPKLLFHYYDKDFNNEADTPDNFQSRRPNTSFCFLDIRSPGLGDTAMYLCATSRDRKTRSPGELFFGEGSRLTVL.

V usage is TRBV7-8 and J usage is TRBJ2-3; D is ambiguous. Germline V gene sequence: CDR1 SGHVS, CDR2 FQNEAQ. CDR3 size: 14 residues. The V and J ends lost 0 bases and 2 bases respectively, with 6 bases between them. CDR3 sequence: CASSLAPLTDTQYF. Written as DNA, the CDR3 is TGTGCCAGCAGCTTAGCGCCCCTCACAGATACGCAGTATTTT.